Listed here are 15 T cell receptor beta chains from one sample, sequenced in a study of CD8+ T cells in alopecia areata. As to treatment: oral pan-JAK inhibitor, 5-10 mg twice daily. Extracted RNA was reverse transcribed, and the resulting cDNA served as sequencing template. Sequencing was performed with immunoSEQ multiplex PCR; in TCRdb, only in-frame clones are kept and a portion is missing. This table holds more than 110,000 clones, 75% to 85% found once. This specimen was CD8+ T cells sorted from blood, taken at week 4, from a patient treated with tofacitinib. The origin of the receptors is a human donor with alopecia areata.

V is TRBV7-6 and J is TRBJ2-7; tentative D call: TRBD1 (6 bases). The CDR3 length is 13 residues. Trimming stripped 3 bases from V and 5 bases from J, with 11 bases between. CDR1 and CDR2 from the germline V gene are SGHVS and FNYEAQ. The CDR3 loop is CASSFTWTDEQYF. In DNA form, the CDR3 reads TGTGCCAGCAGCTTTACCTGGACAGACGAGCAGTACTTC. Together with reference TRBV7-6 and TRBJ2-7, the CDR3 gives the full variable domain: GAGVSQSPRYKVTKRGQDVALRCDPISGHVSLYWYRQALGQGPEFLTYFNYEAQQDKSGLPNDRFSAERPEGSISTLTIQRTEQRDSAMYRCASSFTWTDEQYFGPGTRLTVT.

Note on this clone: A far larger clone is a single base away, which makes a read error likely. The limits of the CDR3 on the DNA are not certain, so only TCRdb's listed CDR3 is given. V usage is TRBV30 and J usage is TRBJ1-1; TRBD1 is the table's D call, not checked against the DNA. Germline V lookup: CDR1 GTSNPN, CDR2 SVGIG (reference sequence). A total of 14 residues make up the CDR3, ends included. This CDR3 is CAWASGTGNNEACF.

This clone came up once. This CDR3 is also generated by other DNA sequences in the sample. The rearrangement uses TRBV9 and TRBJ2-1; D gene unclear. The germline CDR1 and CDR2 sequences are SGDLS and YYNGEE. Trimming left V 4 bases short and J 1 base short, with 9 bases between. This CDR3 has 14 residues. DNA of the CDR3: TGTGCCAGCAGCCCTGGTTCTTCCTACAATGAGCAGTTCTTC. As protein: CASSPGSSYNEQFF.

The chain links TRBV6-5 to TRBJ1-2, with D unclear. The CDR3 is made up of 12 amino acids. Trimming stripped 5 bases from V and 7 bases from J, with 11 bases between. Germline-derived CDR1 and CDR2 are MNHEY and SVGAGI. CDR3 loop: CASSLYPGGYTF. CDR3 bases: TGTGCCAGCAGTCTATACCCGGGTGGCTACACCTTC.

In this sample, this clone turned up a few times. The chain has TRBV5-8 and TRBJ2-1; tentatively, D is TRBD2 (7 bases). CDR3 length: 15 amino acids. The germline gives CDR1 SGHTS, CDR2 YDEGEE. The germline V and J ends were trimmed by 1 base and 2 bases, with 10 bases remaining between them. The CDR3 protein is CASSLKGGAYNEQFF. The CDR3 DNA is TGTGCCAGCAGCTTGAAGGGGGGGGCCTACAATGAGCAGTTCTTC.

This clone was picked up a small number of times. V and J are TRBV30 and TRBJ2-6; D possibly corresponds to TRBD2 (5 bases). Germline lookup yields CDR1 GTSNPN and CDR2 SVGIG (reference sequence). This CDR3 spans 14 amino acids. The V end lost 1 base, the J end lost 1 base, and 5 bases lay between the germline ends. The CDR3 DNA is TGTGCCTGGAGTGCGGGGTCTGGGGCCAACGTCCTGACTTTC. The encoded protein is CAWSAGSGANVLTF.

The chain is built from TRBV7-8 and TRBJ1-5; the D is unclear. V was shortened by 3 bases and J by 0 bases, with 18 bases between the two germline ends. The length of the CDR3 is 18 residues. Germline-derived CDR1 and CDR2 are SGHVS and FQNEAQ. The CDR3 spells CASSLFRAAIYSNQPQHF. CDR3 nucleotide sequence: TGTGCCAGCAGCTTGTTTCGGGCAGCTATCTATAGCAATCAGCCCCAGCATTTT.

This clone has a handful of counts. Other DNA variants within this sample encode the same CDR3. This chain joins TRBV4-2 and TRBJ2-7; D call uncertain. V lost 0 bases, J lost 1 base, and 10 bases lay in between. Germline-derived CDR1 and CDR2 are LGHNA and YNFKEQ. The CDR3 loop spans 15 amino acids. The chain's CDR3 is CASSQDGQPSYEQYF. In DNA form, the CDR3 reads TGTGCCAGCAGCCAAGATGGTCAGCCATCCTACGAGCAGTACTTC.

The chain couples TRBV7-9 to TRBJ2-5, with D unresolved. Trimming shortened V by 5 bases and J by 2 bases, and 12 bases separated the two germline ends. The CDR3 extends over 14 amino acids. Per the germline V gene, CDR1 is SEHNR and CDR2 is FQNEAQ (reference sequence). The CDR3 reads CASSPDTSQETQYF. The CDR3 bases are TGTGCCAGCAGCCCAGACACCTCACAAGAGACCCAGTACTTC.

The chain joins TRBV7-3 to TRBJ2-3; TRBD2 matches at 7 bases. The CDR3 spans 14 residues. Germline CDR1 reads SGHTA; CDR2 reads FQGTGA. V lost 5 bases and J lost 11; bases outside the gene matches: 13. Here the CDR3 reads CASSQGRGRQEQYF. The CDR3 bases are TGTGCCAGCAGCCAAGGGAGGGGCAGACAAGAGCAGTATTTT.

The gene calls are TRBV7-9 and TRBJ2-7; D is unresolved. The CDR3 is made up of 13 amino acids. The germline V and J ends were trimmed by 5 bases and 12 bases, with 20 bases remaining between them. Per the germline V gene, CDR1 is SEHNR and CDR2 is FQNEAQ (reference sequence). This CDR3 is CASSPKLPTPLYF. The DNA for the CDR3 is TGTGCCAGCAGCCCAAAACTTCCGACCCCGTTGTACTTC.

The V gene is TRBV14, the J gene TRBJ2-5; D call uncertain. The CDR3 is 9 residues long. Germline-derived CDR1 and CDR2 are SGHDN and FVKESK. V was pared by 11 bases and J by 4 bases, with 5 bases between. In DNA form, the CDR3 reads TGTGCCTCGTCAGAGACCCAGTACTTC. Translated: CASSETQYF.

The chain carries TRBV4-1 and TRBJ2-3, with 7 bases matching TRBD1. CDR1 and CDR2 (germline): MGHRA, YSYEKL. V shed 0 bases, J shed 3 bases, and the junction held 6 bases outside the gene matches. This CDR3 has 16 residues. In DNA, the CDR3 is TGCGCCAGCAGCCAAGATCACGAGGGGGCGACAGATACGCAGTATTTT. Translation gives CASSQDHEGATDTQYF.

The chain couples TRBV29-1 to TRBJ2-5, with unresolved D. Matching the DNA end better, TRBJ2-7 makes the J call doubtful. This CDR3 has 13 residues. Germline V gene sequence: CDR1 SQVTM, CDR2 ANQGSEA. The CDR3 region has the DNA TGCAGCGTTGAACGATCAGGATTCTACGAGCAGTACTTC. This encodes CSVERSGFYEQYF.

V and J are TRBV7-9 and TRBJ2-7, with TRBD1 identical over 9 bases. This CDR3 contains 15 residues. In germline, CDR1 is SEHNR, CDR2 FQNEAQ (reference sequence). J gave up 4 bases and V 5 bases, and 9 bases lay outside the gene matches. CDR3 sequence: CASSQSGTGRYEQYF. In DNA, the CDR3 is TGTGCCAGCAGCCAATCCGGGACAGGGAGGTACGAGCAGTACTTC. Full variable domain (outside the CDR3, taken from reference TRBV7-9 and TRBJ2-7): DTGVSQNPRHKITKRGQNVTFRCDPISEHNRLYWYRQTLGQGPEFLTYFQNEAQLEKSRLLSDRFSAERPKGSFSTLEIQRTEQGDSAMYLCASSQSGTGRYEQYFGPGTRLTVT.